A selection of T cell receptor beta chains follows, all from one sample in a study of vaccination effects on CD4 cells after COVID-19. For these TCRs, the target antigens are not known. The data were produced by immunoSEQ multiplex PCR, yet TCRdb's version contains in-frame clones alone and is incomplete. Among around 59,000 clones listed, 60% to 80% were seen once. Sequenced here: CD4+ T cells from PBMCs cultured with HCoV-OC43 spike peptides, sampled after COVID-19 vaccination. These receptor sequences come from a human donor who received a COVID-19 vaccine. CDR3s include the opening cysteine and the closing phenylalanine or tryptophan. Fields, in order: clone size, V gene, J gene, D gene, CDR3 DNA, CDR3 protein. A D gene is named only where the DNA matches it firmly. The listing skips clone size in some rows; elsewhere it reads once, few, many or a size class.

size: .
V: TRBV19
J: TRBJ1-5
D: .
DNA: TGTGCCAGTAGTATACAGACCGGGGGGAGCGATCAGCCCCAGCATTTT
CDR3: CASSIQTGGSDQPQHF

size: .
V: TRBV6-2/TRBV6-3
J: TRBJ1-5
D: .
DNA: TGTGCCAGCAGTTCGGTTCCTAGCAATCAGCCCCAGCATTTT
CDR3: CASSSVPSNQPQHF

size: .
V: TRBV30
J: TRBJ1-6
D: TRBD1
DNA: TGTGCCTGGCGTGACCCGGGACAGAGAAATTCACCCCTCCACTTT
CDR3: CAWRDPGQRNSPLHF

size: .
V: TRBV5-1
J: TRBJ2-3
D: .
DNA: TGCGCCAGCAGCACGGACCCGACCGGAGTGAAGCAGTATTTT
CDR3: CASSTDPTGVKQYF

size: .
V: TRBV10-3
J: TRBJ2-3
D: .
DNA: TGTGCCATCAGTGAAGGAGGGACGGGGTTTGGTACGCAGTATTTT
CDR3: CAISEGGTGFGTQYF

size: .
V: TRBV11-3
J: TRBJ2-1
D: TRBD2
DNA: TGTGCCAGCAGCTTCACGGGACTAGCGGGGGGGGGTGAGCAGTTCTTC
CDR3: CASSFTGLAGGGEQFF

size: .
V: TRBV18
J: TRBJ1-1
D: TRBD1
DNA: TGTGCCAGCTCACCACAGGGGGCCAACACTGAAGCTTTCTTT
CDR3: CASSPQGANTEAFF

size: .
V: TRBV5-1
J: TRBJ1-2
D: TRBD1
DNA: TGCGCCAGCAGCTCTGACAGGGGTGAGAGCTATGGCTACACCTTC
CDR3: CASSSDRGESYGYTF

size: few
V: TRBV7-3
J: TRBJ1-1
D: .
DNA: TGTGCCAGCAGTTACCAGGGCACCCGGCGCGCTGAAGCTTTCTTT
CDR3: CASSYQGTRRAEAFF

size: .
V: TRBV18
J: TRBJ1-1
D: TRBD1
DNA: TGTGCCAGCTCGCAGCAACAGGGGGCTTGGACTGAAGCTTTCTTT
CDR3: CASSQQQGAWTEAFF

size: .
V: TRBV7-3
J: TRBJ2-2
D: .
DNA: TGTGCCAGCAGCTTAGGGCAGCTTTCGAACACCGGGGAGCTGTTTTTT
CDR3: CASSLGQLSNTGELFF

size: .
V: TRBV19
J: TRBJ2-1
D: .
DNA: TGTGCCAGTACATCGGCCTACAATGAGCAGTTCTTC
CDR3: CASTSAYNEQFF

size: .
V: TRBV4-3
J: TRBJ2-3
D: .
DNA: TGCGCCAGCAGCCAAGATCTGAACACAGATACGCAGTATTTT
CDR3: CASSQDLNTDTQYF

size: .
V: TRBV6-6
J: TRBJ1-6
D: .
DNA: TGTGCCAGCAGTTACTCGAAACAGGATAATTCACCCCTCCACTTT
CDR3: CASSYSKQDNSPLHF

size: .
V: TRBV5-1
J: TRBJ1-6
D: .
DNA: TGCGCCAGCACAGGGGACTTGAGGAATTCACCCCTCCACTTT
CDR3: CASTGDLRNSPLHF

size: .
V: TRBV10-3
J: TRBJ1-2
D: TRBD1
DNA: TGTGCCATCAGTGAGTCGATGGACAGGGCGACTGGCTACACCTTC
CDR3: CAISESMDRATGYTF

size: few
V: TRBV5-1
J: TRBJ1-6
D: TRBD1
DNA: TGCGCCAGCAGCGCCACGACAGGGCCGGTTTCACCCCTCCACTTT
CDR3: CASSATTGPVSPLHF

size: .
V: TRBV5-1
J: TRBJ1-6
D: .
DNA: TGCGCCAGCAGCCCATTGGTGGGCCCAAATTCACCCCTCCACTTT
CDR3: CASSPLVGPNSPLHF

size: .
V: TRBV12-3/TRBV12-4
J: TRBJ1-3
D: .
DNA: TGTGCCAGCAGGAGAGCTGGAAACACCATATATTTT
CDR3: CASRRAGNTIYF

size: .
V: TRBV7-8
J: TRBJ1-3
D: TRBD1
DNA: TGTGCCAGCAGCACAGACGACAGGGGAACTGGAAACACCATATATTTT
CDR3: CASSTDDRGTGNTIYF

size: .
V: TRBV5-8
J: TRBJ2-3
D: .
DNA: TGTGCCAGCAGTCTTAGCTTTGTAGCGATTAGTGATACGCAGTATTTT
CDR3: CASSLSFVAISDTQYF

size: .
V: TRBV20-1
J: TRBJ2-3
D: .
DNA: TGCAGTGCTAGTGGGTTCGGACGGGGCGCCGGGAATACGCAGTATTTT
CDR3: CSASGFGRGAGNTQYF

size: .
V: TRBV5-4
J: TRBJ2-5
D: TRBD1
DNA: TGTGCCAGCAGACCCCCCCAGGGGGCTGATGAGACCCAGTACTTC
CDR3: CASRPPQGADETQYF

size: once
V: TRBV6-6
J: TRBJ1-5
D: .
DNA: TGTGCCAGCACCCCGACAGGTTGGAATCAGCCCCAGCATTTT
CDR3: CASTPTGWNQPQHF

size: few
V: TRBV2
J: TRBJ2-4
D: TRBD1
DNA: TGTGCCAGAGGAACGACAGGGGGCAAAAACATTCAGTACTTC
CDR3: CARGTTGGKNIQYF

size: .
V: TRBV7-8
J: TRBJ2-6
D: TRBD2
DNA: TGTGCCAGCAGCCCTGGGGGGGTTACTGGGGCCAACGTCCTGACTTTC
CDR3: CASSPGGVTGANVLTF

size: medium-sized
V: TRBV5-5
J: TRBJ1-6
D: .
DNA: TGTGCCAGCAGCGACGAACGGAACAATTCACCCCTCCACTTT
CDR3: CASSDERNNSPLHF

size: .
V: TRBV2
J: TRBJ1-5
D: TRBD1
DNA: TGTGCCAGCAGAGGACAGGGCTATCAGCCCCAGCATTTT
CDR3: CASRGQGYQPQHF

size: once
V: TRBV7-8
J: TRBJ2-1
D: TRBD1
DNA: TGTGCCAGCAGCTCCTTGACAGGGGCCACCTACAATGAGCAGTTCTTC
CDR3: CASSSLTGATYNEQFF

size: once
V: TRBV28
J: TRBJ2-1
D: .
DNA: TGTGCCAGCAGCTCGGCCCCGAGTTCGTTGATGCAGTTCTTC
CDR3: CASSSAPSSLMQFF

size: .
V: TRBV7-2
J: TRBJ2-1
D: TRBD2
DNA: TGTGCCAGCAGCTCGAGGACTAGTTACGATGAGCAGTTCTTC
CDR3: CASSSRTSYDEQFF

size: few
V: TRBV7-3
J: TRBJ2-2
D: .
DNA: TGTGCCAGCAGCTTAAGCCCGGGCACCGGGGAGCTGTTTTTT
CDR3: CASSLSPGTGELFF

size: .
V: TRBV6-5
J: TRBJ1-2
D: .
DNA: TGTGCCAGCAGTTACTCTTCACAGGATATCTATGGCTACACCTTC
CDR3: CASSYSSQDIYGYTF

size: .
V: TRBV19
J: TRBJ1-5
D: .
DNA: TGTGCCAGTAACGGAGGGCAAGAAGGCAATCAGCCCCAGCATTTT
CDR3: CASNGGQEGNQPQHF

size: .
V: TRBV19
J: TRBJ1-2
D: .
DNA: TGTGCCAGTAGTATGATCGTAGGTCCCCCCCGGAGAGGCTACACCTTC
CDR3: CASSMIVGPPRRGYTF

size: medium-sized
V: TRBV19
J: TRBJ1-1
D: .
DNA: TGTGCCAGTAGTAGGGACGGACATGTTACTAACACTGAAGCTTTCTTT
CDR3: CASSRDGHVTNTEAFF

size: few
V: TRBV30
J: TRBJ1-1
D: .
DNA: TGTGCCTGGAGAAGATGGGGACGTATGAACACTGAAGCTTTCTTT
CDR3: CAWRRWGRMNTEAFF

size: .
V: TRBV30
J: TRBJ1-3
D: .
DNA: TGTGCCTGGAGTGAGAGCTACACCATATATTTT
CDR3: CAWSESYTIYF

size: .
V: TRBV24-1
J: TRBJ2-5
D: .
DNA: TGTGCCACCAGTTTTGCGGGGGCCCCCCAAGAGACCCAGTACTTC
CDR3: CATSFAGAPQETQYF

size: few
V: TRBV7-2
J: TRBJ2-2
D: TRBD1
DNA: TGTGCCAGCGGGGGACAGGGGGCCGGGGAGCTGTTTTTT
CDR3: CASGGQGAGELFF

size: .
V: TRBV6-5
J: TRBJ1-3
D: TRBD1
DNA: TGTGCCAGCAGTTACTCGACAGGGAACAATGGAAACACCATATATTTT
CDR3: CASSYSTGNNGNTIYF

size: .
V: TRBV11-2
J: TRBJ2-1
D: .
DNA: TGTGCCAGCAGCTTAGATCTGATCAATGAGCAGTTCTTC
CDR3: CASSLDLINEQFF

size: .
V: TRBV11-3
J: TRBJ2-2
D: TRBD2
DNA: TGTGCCAGCAGCTTCGGACTAGCCGGGGAGCTGTTTTTT
CDR3: CASSFGLAGELFF

size: .
V: TRBV25-1
J: TRBJ1-2
D: TRBD1
DNA: TGTGCCAGCAGTGATCAGGACAGGGGGAACTATGGCTACACCTTC
CDR3: CASSDQDRGNYGYTF

size: .
V: TRBV18
J: TRBJ1-4
D: .
DNA: TGTGCCAGCTCACGAGATGACAGGGAAAAACTGTTTTTT
CDR3: CASSRDDREKLFF

size: .
V: TRBV10-1
J: TRBJ1-6
D: TRBD1
DNA: TGCGCCAGCAGTGAGGGACAGGGGAATTCACCCCTCCACTTT
CDR3: CASSEGQGNSPLHF

size: .
V: TRBV20-1
J: TRBJ2-1
D: .
DNA: TGCAGTGCTAGTCATCCGCCATTCTTC
CDR3: CSASHPPFF

size: few
V: TRBV3-1/TRBV3-2
J: TRBJ2-3
D: .
DNA: TGTGCCAGCAGTCGACAGAGCACAGATACGCAGTATTTT
CDR3: CASSRQSTDTQYF

size: .
V: TRBV15
J: TRBJ2-5
D: .
DNA: TGTGCCACCAGCCCCCGGGGAGCGTCGGGGAAAGAGACCCAGTACTTC
CDR3: CATSPRGASGKETQYF

size: .
V: TRBV5-8
J: TRBJ2-4
D: TRBD1
DNA: TGTGCCAGCAGCCCGGGGACAGGGGTGACCAAAAACATTCAGTACTTC
CDR3: CASSPGTGVTKNIQYF

size: once
V: TRBV5-1
J: TRBJ2-3
D: .
DNA: TGCGCCAGCAGCTTGGGTGCCGTCGTCAGCATAGTGGATACGCAGTATTTT
CDR3: CASSLGAVVSIVDTQYF

size: .
V: TRBV6-5
J: TRBJ1-2
D: .
DNA: TGTGCCAGCAGTCACATGACGGGGACATCCTATGGCTACACCTTC
CDR3: CASSHMTGTSYGYTF